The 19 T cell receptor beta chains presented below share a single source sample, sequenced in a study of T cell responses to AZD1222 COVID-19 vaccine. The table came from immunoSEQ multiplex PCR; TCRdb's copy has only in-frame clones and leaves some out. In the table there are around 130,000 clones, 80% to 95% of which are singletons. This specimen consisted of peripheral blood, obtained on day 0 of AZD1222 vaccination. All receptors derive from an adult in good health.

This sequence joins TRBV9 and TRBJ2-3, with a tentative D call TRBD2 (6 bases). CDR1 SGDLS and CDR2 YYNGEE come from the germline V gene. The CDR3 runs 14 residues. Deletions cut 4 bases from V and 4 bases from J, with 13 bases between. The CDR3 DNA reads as TGTGCCAGCAGCAGACTAGTAACGCCAGATACGCAGTATTTT. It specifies CASSRLVTPDTQYF.

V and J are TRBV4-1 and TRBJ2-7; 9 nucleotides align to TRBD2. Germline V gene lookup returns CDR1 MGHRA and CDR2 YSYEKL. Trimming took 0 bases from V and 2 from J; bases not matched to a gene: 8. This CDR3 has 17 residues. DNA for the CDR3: TGCGCCAGCAGCCAAGAAGGAAGCGGGAGGAGGACCTACGAGCAGTACTTC. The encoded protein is CASSQEGSGRRTYEQYF.

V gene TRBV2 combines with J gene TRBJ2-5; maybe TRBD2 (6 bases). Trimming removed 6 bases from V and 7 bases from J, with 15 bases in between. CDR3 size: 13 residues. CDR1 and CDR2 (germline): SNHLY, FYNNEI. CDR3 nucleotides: TGTGCCAGCAGGGTAGCGGAGATCGGGACCCAGTACTTC. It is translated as CASRVAEIGTQYF.

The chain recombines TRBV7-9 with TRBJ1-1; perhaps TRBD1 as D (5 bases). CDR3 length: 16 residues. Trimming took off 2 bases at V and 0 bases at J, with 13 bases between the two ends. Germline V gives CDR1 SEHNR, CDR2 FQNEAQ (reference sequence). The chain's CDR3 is CASSLTLGHLNTEAFF. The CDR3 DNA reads TGTGCCAGCAGCTTAACTTTAGGACACCTGAACACTGAAGCTTTCTTT.

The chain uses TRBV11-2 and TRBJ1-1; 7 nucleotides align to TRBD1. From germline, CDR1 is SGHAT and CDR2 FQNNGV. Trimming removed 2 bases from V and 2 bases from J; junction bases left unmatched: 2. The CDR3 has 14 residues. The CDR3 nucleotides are TGTGCCAGCAGCTTACAGGGGGGAAACACTGAAGCTTTCTTT. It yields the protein CASSLQGGNTEAFF.

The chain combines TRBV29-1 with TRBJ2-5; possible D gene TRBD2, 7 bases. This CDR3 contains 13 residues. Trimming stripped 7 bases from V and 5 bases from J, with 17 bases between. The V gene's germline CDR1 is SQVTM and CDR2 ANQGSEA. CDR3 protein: CSAGGVFRETQYF. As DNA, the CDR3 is TGCAGCGCGGGGGGCGTGTTTCGGGAGACCCAGTACTTC. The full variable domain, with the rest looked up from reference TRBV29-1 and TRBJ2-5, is SAVISQKPSRDICQRGTSLTIQCQVDSQVTMMFWYRQQPGQSLTLIATANQGSEATYESGFVIDKFPISRPNLTFSTLTVSNMSPEDSSIYLCSAGGVFRETQYFGPGTRLLVL.

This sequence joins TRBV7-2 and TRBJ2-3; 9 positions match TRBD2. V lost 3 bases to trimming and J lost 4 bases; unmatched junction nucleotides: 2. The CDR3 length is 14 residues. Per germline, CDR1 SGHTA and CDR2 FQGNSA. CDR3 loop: CASSFGGRADTQYF. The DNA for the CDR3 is TGTGCCAGCAGCTTTGGCGGGAGGGCAGATACGCAGTATTTT.

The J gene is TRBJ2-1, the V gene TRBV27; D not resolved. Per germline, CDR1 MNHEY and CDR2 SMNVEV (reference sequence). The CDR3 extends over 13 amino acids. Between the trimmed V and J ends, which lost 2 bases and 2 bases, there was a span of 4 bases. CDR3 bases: TGTGCCAGCAGTTTAAAAGCCTACAATGAGCAGTTCTTC. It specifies CASSLKAYNEQFF.

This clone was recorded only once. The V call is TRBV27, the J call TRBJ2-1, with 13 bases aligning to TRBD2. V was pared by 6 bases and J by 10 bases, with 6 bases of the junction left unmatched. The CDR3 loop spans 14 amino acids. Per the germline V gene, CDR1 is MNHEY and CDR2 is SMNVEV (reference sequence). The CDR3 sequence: CASRLAGGHAEQFF. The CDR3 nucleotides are TGTGCCAGCAGACTAGCGGGAGGGCACGCGGAGCAGTTCTTC.

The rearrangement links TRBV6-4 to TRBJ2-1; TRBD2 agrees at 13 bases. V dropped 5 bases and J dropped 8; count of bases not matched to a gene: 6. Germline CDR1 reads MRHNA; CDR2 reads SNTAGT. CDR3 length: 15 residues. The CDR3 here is CASSWTSGRGDEQFF. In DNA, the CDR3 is TGTGCCAGCAGTTGGACTAGCGGGAGAGGCGATGAGCAGTTCTTC.

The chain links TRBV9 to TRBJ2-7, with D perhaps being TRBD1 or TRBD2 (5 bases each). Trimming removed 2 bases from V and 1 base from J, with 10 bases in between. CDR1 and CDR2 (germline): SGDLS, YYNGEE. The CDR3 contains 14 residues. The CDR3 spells CASSVVGASYEQYF. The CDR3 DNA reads TGTGCCAGCAGCGTTGTCGGGGCGTCCTACGAGCAGTACTTC.

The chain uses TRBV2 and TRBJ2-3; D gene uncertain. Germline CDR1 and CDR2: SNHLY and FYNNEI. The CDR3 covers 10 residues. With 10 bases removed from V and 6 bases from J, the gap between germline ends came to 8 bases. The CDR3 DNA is TGTGCCATTCAGGTGGATACGCAGTATTTT. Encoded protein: CAIQVDTQYF.

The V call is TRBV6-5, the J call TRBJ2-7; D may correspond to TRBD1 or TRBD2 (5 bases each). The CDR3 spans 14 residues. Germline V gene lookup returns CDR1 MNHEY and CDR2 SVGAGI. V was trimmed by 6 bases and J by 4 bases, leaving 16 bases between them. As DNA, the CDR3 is TGTGCCAGCAGGGGGGACCCAGGTAGATACGAGCAGTACTTC. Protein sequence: CASRGDPGRYEQYF.

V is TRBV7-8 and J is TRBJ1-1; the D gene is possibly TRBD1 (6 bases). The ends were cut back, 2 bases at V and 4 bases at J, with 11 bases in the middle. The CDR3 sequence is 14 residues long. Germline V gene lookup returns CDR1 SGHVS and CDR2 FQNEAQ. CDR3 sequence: CASSLNRAGTEAFF. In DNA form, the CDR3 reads TGTGCCAGCAGCTTAAACAGGGCTGGCACTGAAGCTTTCTTT.

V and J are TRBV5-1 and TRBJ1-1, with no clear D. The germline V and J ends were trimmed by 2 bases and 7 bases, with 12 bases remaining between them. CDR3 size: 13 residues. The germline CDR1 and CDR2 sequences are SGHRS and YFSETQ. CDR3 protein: CASSFLSGNEAFF. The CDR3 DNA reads TGCGCCAGCAGCTTCCTTTCGGGAAATGAAGCTTTCTTT.

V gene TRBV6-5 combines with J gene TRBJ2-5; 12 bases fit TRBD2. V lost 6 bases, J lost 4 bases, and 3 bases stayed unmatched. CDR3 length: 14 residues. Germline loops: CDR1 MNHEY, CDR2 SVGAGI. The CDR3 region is CASSGLAGRETQYF. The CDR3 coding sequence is TGTGCCAGCAGCGGACTAGCGGGAAGAGAGACCCAGTACTTC.

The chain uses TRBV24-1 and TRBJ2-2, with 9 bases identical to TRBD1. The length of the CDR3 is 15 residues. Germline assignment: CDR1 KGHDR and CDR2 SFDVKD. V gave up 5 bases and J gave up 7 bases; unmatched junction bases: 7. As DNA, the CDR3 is TGTGCCACCAGTGGGGGACAGGGATGGCACGGGGAGCTGTTTTTT. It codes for CATSGGQGWHGELFF.

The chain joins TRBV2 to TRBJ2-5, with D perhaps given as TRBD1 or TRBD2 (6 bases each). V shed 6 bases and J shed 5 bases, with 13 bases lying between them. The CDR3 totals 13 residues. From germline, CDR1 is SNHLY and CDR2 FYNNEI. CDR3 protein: CASRGGAGETQYF. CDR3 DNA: TGTGCCAGCAGGGGGGGCGCGGGGGAGACCCAGTACTTC.

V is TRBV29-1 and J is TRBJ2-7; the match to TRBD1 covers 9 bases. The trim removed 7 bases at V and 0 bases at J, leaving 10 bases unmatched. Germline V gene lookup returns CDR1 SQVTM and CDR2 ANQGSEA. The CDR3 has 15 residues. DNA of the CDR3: TGCAGCGCCCAGGGACAGGGCGATAACTCCTACGAGCAGTACTTC. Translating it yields CSAQGQGDNSYEQYF.